The 11 T cell receptor beta chains below come from one sample, sequenced in a study of technical replicates of blood from a handful of donors. Data came from immunoSEQ multiplex PCR; TCRdb stores just in-frame clones and leaves some out. This sample has tens of thousands of clones, with approximately 94% found just once. Sequencing input: T cells isolated from PBMCs. The source of these receptors is a human donor in good health.

J is TRBJ2-1 and V is TRBV5-1; possibly TRBD1 for D (6 bases). Germline assignment: CDR1 SGHRS and CDR2 YFSETQ. CDR3 size: 15 residues. Between the trimmed V and J ends, which lost 4 bases and 11 bases, there was a span of 22 bases. The CDR3 nucleotides are TGCGCCAGCAGCACCCCGGGCCCGACAGGCCTCAAGCAGTTCTTC. This encodes CASSTPGPTGLKQFF. The variable domain in full, with the rest retrieved from reference TRBV5-1 and TRBJ2-1, is KAGVTQTPRYLIKTRGQQVTLSCSPISGHRSVSWYQQTPGQGLQFLFEYFSETQRNKGNFPGRFSGRQFSNSRSEMNVSTLELGDSALYLCASSTPGPTGLKQFFGPGTRLTVL.

The chain couples TRBV27 to TRBJ1-1; 7 bases are a match to TRBD1. V lost 7 bases, J lost 1 base, and 15 bases stayed unmatched. The length of the CDR3 is 17 residues. Per the germline V gene, CDR1 is MNHEY and CDR2 is SMNVEV (reference sequence). CDR3 sequence: CASTFRGYRGRNTEAFF. For the CDR3, the DNA is TGTGCCAGCACTTTTAGGGGGTACAGGGGTCGGAACACTGAAGCTTTCTTT.

V is TRBV27 and J is TRBJ2-7; tentative D call: TRBD1 (5 bases). The length of the CDR3 is 14 residues. Germline assignment: CDR1 MNHEY and CDR2 SMNVEV (reference sequence). V was shortened by 3 bases and J by 1 base, with 10 bases between the two germline ends. CDR3 nucleotides: TGTGCCAGCAGTTTCAGGGTAGGGTCCTACGAGCAGTACTTC. It specifies CASSFRVGSYEQYF.

The chain links TRBV15 to TRBJ2-7; D may be TRBD1 (6 bases). Germline CDR1 is LNHNV and CDR2 is YYDKDF (reference sequence). The V end lost 0 bases, the J end lost 5 bases, and 11 bases lay between the germline ends. The length of the CDR3 is 14 residues. CDR3 bases: TGTGCCACCAGCAGAGAACAGGGAAAGCACGAGCAGTACTTC. Residues: CATSREQGKHEQYF. The entire variable domain, with the rest obtained from reference TRBV15 and TRBJ2-7, is as follows: DAMVIQNPRYQVTQFGKPVTLSCSQTLNHNVMYWYQQKSSQAPKLLFHYYDKDFNNEADTPDNFQSRRPNTSFCFLDIRSPGLGDTAMYLCATSREQGKHEQYFGPGTRLTVT.

CDR3 nucleotides: TGTGCCAGCCAAGTCGGAGAGACCCAGTACTTC. It translates to CASQVGETQYF. The chain is built from TRBV5-4 and TRBJ2-5; D is uncertain. The CDR3 extends over 11 amino acids. V dropped 7 bases and J dropped 4 bases, with 8 bases sitting between them. Germline V lookup: CDR1 SGHNT, CDR2 YYREEE (reference sequence).

The V and J genes are TRBV6-6 and TRBJ2-7, with 10 bases fitting TRBD2. The CDR3 sequence is 14 residues long. Trimming took 10 bases from V and 1 from J; bases not matched to a gene: 7. The germline gives CDR1 MNHNY, CDR2 SVGAGI (reference sequence). As DNA, the CDR3 is TGTGCCACCGTCGGAGCGGGAGGGTCCTACGAGCAGTACTTC. Translated: CATVGAGGSYEQYF.

Regarding this clone: Compared with germline, one end of the junction differs, possibly owing to a read error. This chain links TRBV11-3 with TRBJ2-1; D is possibly TRBD2 (6 bases). The length of the CDR3 is 13 residues. The germline V gene encodes CDR1 SGHNT and CDR2 YENEEA. In DNA, the CDR3 is TGTGCCAGCAGCCTAGAGGGACTCCCTGAGCAGTTCTTC. Amino acids: CASSLEGLPEQFF. The whole variable domain, remainder taken from reference TRBV11-3 and TRBJ2-1, is EAGVVQSPRYKIIEKKQPVAFWCNPISGHNTLYWYLQNLGQGPELLIRYENEEAVDDSQLPKDRFSAERLKGVDSTLKIQPAELGDSAVYLCASSLEGLPEQFFGPGTRLTVL.

The count of this clone is one. This sequence joins TRBV6-5 and TRBJ1-2; 7 positions agree with TRBD1. The V and J ends lost 5 bases and 0 bases, in that order; junction bases with no gene match: 0. Per the germline V gene, CDR1 is MNHEY and CDR2 is SVGAGI. The CDR3 covers 13 residues. In DNA, the CDR3 is TGTGCCAGCAGTGGACAGGCTAACTATGGCTACACCTTC. Amino acids: CASSGQANYGYTF.

The V and J genes are TRBV9 and TRBJ1-1; possibly TRBD1 for D (6 bases). V was shortened by 2 bases and J by 3 bases, with 14 bases between the two germline ends. CDR1 and CDR2 from the germline V gene are SGDLS and YYNGEE. The CDR3 loop spans 15 amino acids. The CDR3 reads CASSVPGGAYTEAFF. DNA of the CDR3: TGTGCCAGCAGCGTCCCTGGGGGGGCTTACACTGAAGCTTTCTTT. The whole variable domain, remainder taken from reference TRBV9 and TRBJ1-1, is DSGVTQTPKHLITATGQRVTLRCSPRSGDLSVYWYQQSLDQGLQFLIQYYNGEERAKGNILERFSAQQFPDLHSELNLSSLELGDSALYFCASSVPGGAYTEAFFGQGTRLTVV.

The rearrangement uses TRBV2 and TRBJ2-5; TRBD1 matches 7 bases. V shed 5 bases and J 4 bases; nucleotides not matched to a gene: 4. The CDR3 covers 13 residues. Germline V CDR1 and CDR2: SNHLY, FYNNEI. The CDR3 here is CASSLNRGETQYF. The CDR3 nucleotides are TGTGCCAGCAGTTTAAACAGGGGAGAGACCCAGTACTTC.

The chain recombines TRBV28 with TRBJ2-4; a possible D gene is TRBD2 (5 bases). Germline V CDR1 and CDR2: MDHEN, SYDVKM. Trimming shortened V by 5 bases and J by 6 bases, and 14 bases separated the two germline ends. CDR3 length: 14 residues. DNA for the CDR3: TGTGCCAGCAGTACCCGCCGGGGTAGAAACATTCAGTACTTC. Amino acid sequence: CASSTRRGRNIQYF.